These 2 T cell receptor beta chains were all obtained from the same sample, sequenced in a study of persistence of HIV-infected CD4 T cells. The libraries were made with immunoSEQ version 4 in survey mode. The table came from immunoSEQ multiplex PCR; TCRdb's copy has only in-frame clones and leaves some out. The sample yields roughly 41,000 clones, 65% to 85% seen once. No cognate antigen is known for these TCRs. Lysates of CMV-infected fibroblasts at about 10 ug/mL stimulated these cells. Memory cells lacking CD40L and CD69 with high CD45RO were sorted. The sample in question was CD4+ T cells sorted from PBMCs after roughly 19-hour stimulation, obtained from a patient who received antiretroviral therapy. Source of these receptors: an adult man with HIV who was CMV-seropositive.

The chain combines TRBV10-3 with TRBJ1-5, with D possibly TRBD1 on 5 matching bases. CDR1 ENHRY and CDR2 SYGVKD come from the germline V gene. The CDR3 is made up of 13 amino acids. Between the trimmed V and J ends, which lost 11 bases and 0 bases, there was a span of 11 bases. CDR3 DNA sequence: TGTGCCTCTGGGACGGATAGCAATCAGCCCCAGCATTTT. It encodes CASGTDSNQPQHF.

This rearrangement joins TRBV7-3 to TRBJ1-6; D is unresolved. From germline, CDR1 is SGHTA and CDR2 FQGTGA. The CDR3 loop spans 13 amino acids. Trimming left V 1 base short and J 8 bases short, with 6 bases between. The CDR3 DNA reads TGTGCCAGCAGCTTAAATAGGGATTCACCCCTCCACTTT. Translated, it gives CASSLNRDSPLHF. Full variable domain (missing parts from reference TRBV7-3 and TRBJ1-6): GAGVSQTPSNKVTEKGKYVELRCDPISGHTALYWYRQSLGQGPEFLIYFQGTGAADDSGLPNDRFFAVRPEGSVSTLKIQRTERGDSAVYLCASSLNRDSPLHFGNGTRLTVT.